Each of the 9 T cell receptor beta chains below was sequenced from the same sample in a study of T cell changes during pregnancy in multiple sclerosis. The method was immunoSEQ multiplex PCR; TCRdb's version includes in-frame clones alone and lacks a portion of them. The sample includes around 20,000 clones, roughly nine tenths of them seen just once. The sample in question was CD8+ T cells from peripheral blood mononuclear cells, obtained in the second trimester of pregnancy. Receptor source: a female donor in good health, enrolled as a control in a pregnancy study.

The CDR3 region is CASSVGTSGGARETQYF. DNA for the CDR3: TGTGCCAGCAGCGTCGGGACTAGCGGGGGGGCCCGGGAGACCCAGTACTTC. The chain combines TRBV9 with TRBJ2-5, with TRBD2 matching 16 bases. In germline, CDR1 is SGDLS, CDR2 YYNGEE. The CDR3 is 17 residues long. With V trimmed by 2 bases and J by 5 bases, 6 bases remained unmatched.

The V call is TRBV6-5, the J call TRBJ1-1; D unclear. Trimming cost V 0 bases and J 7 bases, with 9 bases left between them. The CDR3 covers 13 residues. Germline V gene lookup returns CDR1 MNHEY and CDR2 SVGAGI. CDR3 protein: CASSYSAEVEAFF. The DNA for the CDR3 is TGTGCCAGCAGTTACTCAGCGGAGGTTGAAGCTTTCTTT.

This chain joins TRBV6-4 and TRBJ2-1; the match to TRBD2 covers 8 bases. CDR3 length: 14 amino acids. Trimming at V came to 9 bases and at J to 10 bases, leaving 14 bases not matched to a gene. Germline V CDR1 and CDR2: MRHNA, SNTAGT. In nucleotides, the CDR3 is TGTGCCAGGACCCAGACTAGCGCACAATGGGAGCAGTTCTTC. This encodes CARTQTSAQWEQFF.

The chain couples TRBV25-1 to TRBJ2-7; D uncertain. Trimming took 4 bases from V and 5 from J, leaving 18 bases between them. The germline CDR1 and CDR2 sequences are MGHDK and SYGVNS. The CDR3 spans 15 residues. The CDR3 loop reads CASSGRGVGNHEQYF. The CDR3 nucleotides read TGTGCCAGCAGTGGGAGAGGAGTGGGTAACCACGAGCAGTACTTC.

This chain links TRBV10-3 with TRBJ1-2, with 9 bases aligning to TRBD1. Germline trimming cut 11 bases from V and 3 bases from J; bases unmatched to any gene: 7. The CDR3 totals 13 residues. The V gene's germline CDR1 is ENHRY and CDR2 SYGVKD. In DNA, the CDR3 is TGTGCCGCCAGGGACAGGGATGACTATGGCTACACCTTC. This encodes CAARDRDDYGYTF.

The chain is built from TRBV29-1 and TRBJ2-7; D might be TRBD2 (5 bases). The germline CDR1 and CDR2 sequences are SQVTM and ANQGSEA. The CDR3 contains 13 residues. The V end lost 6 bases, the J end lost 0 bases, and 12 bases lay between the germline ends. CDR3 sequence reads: CSVGGSSSYEQYF. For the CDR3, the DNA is TGCAGCGTGGGCGGGTCGAGCTCCTACGAGCAGTACTTC.

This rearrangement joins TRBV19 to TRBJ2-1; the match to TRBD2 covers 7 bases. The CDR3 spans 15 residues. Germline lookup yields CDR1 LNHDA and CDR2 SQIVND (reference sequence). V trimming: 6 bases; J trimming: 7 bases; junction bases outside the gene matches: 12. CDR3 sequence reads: CASRETEAGINEQFF. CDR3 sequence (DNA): TGTGCCAGTAGAGAAACCGAAGCGGGAATTAATGAGCAGTTCTTC.

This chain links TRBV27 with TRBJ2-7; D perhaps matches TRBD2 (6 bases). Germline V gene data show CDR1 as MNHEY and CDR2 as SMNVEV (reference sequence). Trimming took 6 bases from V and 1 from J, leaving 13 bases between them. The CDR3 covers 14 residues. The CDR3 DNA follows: TGTGCCAGCAGCCATGGGGGGTTATCCTACGAGCAGTACTTC. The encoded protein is CASSHGGLSYEQYF.

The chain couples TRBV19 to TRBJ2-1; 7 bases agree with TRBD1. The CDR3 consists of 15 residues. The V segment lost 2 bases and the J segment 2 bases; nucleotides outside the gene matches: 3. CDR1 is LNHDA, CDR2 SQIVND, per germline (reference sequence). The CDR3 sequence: CASSITGDPYNEQFF. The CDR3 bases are TGTGCCAGTAGTATAACAGGGGACCCCTACAATGAGCAGTTCTTC. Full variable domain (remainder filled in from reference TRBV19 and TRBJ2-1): DGGITQSPKYLFRKEGQNVTLSCEQNLNHDAMYWYRQDPGQGLRLIYYSQIVNDFQKGDIAEGYSVSREKKESFPLTVTSAQKNPTAFYLCASSITGDPYNEQFFGPGTRLTVL.